One and the same sample provided the 30 T cell receptor beta chains below, sequenced in a study of control samples from healthy donors and cancer patients. Using immunoSEQ multiplex PCR, the repertoire was profiled, and TCRdb retains in-frame clones only, with some absent. The data hold 120,000 or so clones, with over 75% observed a single time. Input material: blood. The receptors originated from a man aged 35-49 years in good health.

The chain joins TRBV19 to TRBJ2-1; TRBD2 is a possible D gene (6 bases). V lost 4 bases to trimming and J lost 8 bases, with 12 bases between them. Germline V CDR1 and CDR2: LNHDA, SQIVND (reference sequence). This CDR3 has 13 residues. For the CDR3, the DNA is TGTGCCAGTAGTAGGACGCGGGGCGATGAGCAGTTCTTC. Translation gives CASSRTRGDEQFF.

This clone was recorded at least ten times. This sequence joins TRBV14 and TRBJ1-6; tentatively, D is TRBD1 (5 bases). V was trimmed by 0 bases and J by 3 bases, leaving 12 bases between them. Looked up from germline, CDR1 is SGHDN and CDR2 is FVKESK. CDR3 size: 17 residues. The CDR3 region has the DNA TGTGCCAGCAGCCAAGATCGGGGGAGAAACTATAATTCACCCCTCCACTTT. Protein sequence: CASSQDRGRNYNSPLHF.

This clone has a single count. J is TRBJ2-7 and V is TRBV11-3; possibly TRBD1 or TRBD2 for D (5 bases each). The V gene's germline CDR1 is SGHNT and CDR2 YENEEA. This CDR3 is built from 13 residues. V was pared by 5 bases and J by 2 bases, with 10 bases between. The CDR3 sequence is CASSPVGAYEQYF. Written as DNA, the CDR3 is TGTGCCAGCAGCCCCGTGGGGGCCTACGAGCAGTACTTC.

The chain couples TRBV14 to TRBJ1-1; 8 bases are shared with TRBD1. The V and J ends lost 2 bases and 1 base, in that order; junction bases with no gene match: 3. The CDR3 loop spans 15 amino acids. Germline values: CDR1 SGHDN, CDR2 FVKESK. The CDR3 DNA reads as TGTGCCAGCAGCCAAATGACAGGGGCGAACACTGAAGCTTTCTTT. Encoded protein: CASSQMTGANTEAFF.

This clone was seen a single time. The gene calls are TRBV19 and TRBJ2-7; 8 bases align to TRBD1. CDR1 and CDR2 from the germline V gene are LNHDA and SQIVND (reference sequence). Unmatched junction bases numbered 6, after V lost 4 bases and J lost 4 bases. The CDR3 extends over 14 amino acids. Here the CDR3 DNA reads TGTGCCAGTAGTAACGGACAGGGAGAGTACGAGCAGTACTTC. Translation: CASSNGQGEYEQYF.

The rearrangement joins TRBV19 to TRBJ2-6; the D is unclear. The ends were cut back, 5 bases at V and 1 base at J, with 9 bases in the middle. In germline, CDR1 is LNHDA, CDR2 SQIVND (reference sequence). The CDR3 totals 15 residues. The CDR3 nucleotides are TGTGCCAGTAGTGTGTTCCTTTCTGGGGCCAACGTCCTGACTTTC. It yields the protein CASSVFLSGANVLTF.

In its sample, this clone was seen a few times. The chain has TRBV7-2 and TRBJ1-2; 7 nucleotides line up with TRBD1. The CDR3 spans 14 residues. Germline V gene sequence: CDR1 SGHTA, CDR2 FQGNSA. J lost 6 bases, V lost 5 bases, and 9 bases had no gene match. In DNA form, the CDR3 reads TGTGCCAGCAGCCGGGTAGGGGGCGCGGATGGCTACACCTTC. It translates to CASSRVGGADGYTF.

The chain carries TRBV7-8 and TRBJ1-2; D gene unclear. The CDR3 consists of 13 residues. The ends were cut back, 0 bases at V and 4 bases at J, with 6 bases in the middle. Germline V gene lookup returns CDR1 SGHVS and CDR2 FQNEAQ. The CDR3 spells CASSLAAGYGYTF. The CDR3 DNA is TGTGCCAGCAGCTTAGCGGCCGGCTATGGCTACACCTTC.

This chain links TRBV5-8 with TRBJ2-1; a weak D match, TRBD1 (6 bases). The ends were cut back, 4 bases at V and 0 bases at J, with 11 bases in the middle. CDR1 is SGHTS and CDR2 is YDEGEE in the germline V gene. The CDR3 length is 15 residues. CDR3 residues: CASSKGQFSYNEQFF. The CDR3 nucleotides read TGTGCCAGCAGCAAAGGACAGTTCTCCTACAATGAGCAGTTCTTC.

The chain has TRBV11-3 and TRBJ1-3; the D is unclear. CDR1 is SGHNT, CDR2 YENEEA, per germline. The CDR3 extends over 14 amino acids. Trimming took off 5 bases at V and 3 bases at J, with 11 bases between the two ends. CDR3 residues: CASSQPDGGNTIYF. For the CDR3, the DNA is TGTGCCAGCAGCCAACCAGACGGTGGAAACACCATATATTTT.

The genes are TRBV21-1 and TRBJ2-5; the table's D call TRBD2 went unverified against the DNA. TRBV21-1 is a recognized pseudogene. The CDR3 runs to 19 residues. The CDR3 here is CASSKSMIGLALSSETQYF. The CDR3 bases are TGTGCCAGCAGCAAAAGTATGATTGGACTAGCGTTGTCCTCGGAGACCCAGTACTTC.

The CDR3 reads CASSIQGRSNSPLHF. The CDR3 nucleotides are TGTGCCAGCTCCATTCAGGGTCGCAGTAATTCACCCCTCCACTTT. The chain uses TRBV18 and TRBJ1-6; a possible D gene is TRBD1 (5 bases). CDR1 and CDR2 from the germline V gene are KGHSH and LQKENI. The CDR3 runs to 15 residues. The V end lost 6 bases, the J end lost 6 bases, and 15 bases lay between the germline ends.

The chain employs TRBV14 and TRBJ2-1; D not certain. The length of the CDR3 is 12 residues. Looked up from germline, CDR1 is SGHDN and CDR2 is FVKESK. The germline V and J ends were trimmed by 4 bases and 8 bases, with 9 bases remaining between them. The CDR3 sequence is CASSPSLYEQFF. CDR3 sequence (DNA): TGTGCCAGCAGCCCCTCCTTGTATGAGCAGTTCTTC.

The chain combines TRBV18 with TRBJ2-5, with D unresolved. Trimming shortened V by 0 bases and J by 1 base, and 9 bases separated the two germline ends. This CDR3 has 15 amino acids. CDR1 is KGHSH, CDR2 LQKENI, per germline. Here the CDR3 reads CASSPPGTVQETQYF. CDR3 nucleotides: TGTGCCAGCTCACCACCGGGTACGGTCCAAGAGACCCAGTACTTC.

The rearrangement joins TRBV7-6 to TRBJ1-2; no reliable D call. V lost 5 bases and J 8 bases, leaving 15 bases between the germline ends. The CDR3 has 13 amino acids. Germline V lookup: CDR1 SGHVS, CDR2 FNYEAQ. CDR3 loop: CASSPPGPGGYTF. DNA for the CDR3: TGTGCCAGCAGCCCACCCGGACCGGGAGGCTACACCTTC. Together with reference TRBV7-6 and TRBJ1-2, the CDR3 gives the full variable domain: GAGVSQSPRYKVTKRGQDVALRCDPISGHVSLYWYRQALGQGPEFLTYFNYEAQQDKSGLPNDRFSAERPEGSISTLTIQRTEQRDSAMYRCASSPPGPGGYTFGSGTRLTVV.

The genes are TRBV29-1 and TRBJ2-1; a possible D gene is TRBD1 (6 bases). The germline gives CDR1 SQVTM, CDR2 ANQGSEA. Trimming cost V 0 bases and J 6 bases, with 15 bases left between them. The CDR3 has 15 residues. Here the CDR3 DNA reads TGCAGCGTTGAAGATCGTAACAGGGCGACCAATGAGCAGTTCTTC. Encoded protein: CSVEDRNRATNEQFF.

This clone was seen just once. The rearrangement links TRBV4-1 to TRBJ2-3; 7 bases agree with TRBD2. From germline, CDR1 is MGHRA and CDR2 YSYEKL. After removal of 0 bases from V and 0 bases from J, the junction contained 6 bases not matched to a gene. The CDR3 covers 17 residues. CDR3 DNA sequence: TGCGCCAGCAGCCAAGATCGGGAGGTTGCTAGCACAGATACGCAGTATTTT. Its protein product is CASSQDREVASTDTQYF.

A few counts support this clone. The V and J genes are TRBV29-1 and TRBJ1-1; 9 nucleotides line up with TRBD1. This CDR3 is 13 amino acids long. The germline CDR1 and CDR2 sequences are SQVTM and ANQGSEA. Unmatched junction bases numbered 8, after V lost 7 bases and J lost 5 bases. The CDR3 spells CSAISGTGTEAFF. The DNA for the CDR3 is TGCAGCGCGATAAGCGGGACAGGGACTGAAGCTTTCTTT.

The rearrangement links TRBV5-5 to TRBJ1-6, with D maybe TRBD1 (5 bases). Germline CDR1 and CDR2: SGHKS and YYEKEE (reference sequence). The CDR3 extends over 13 amino acids. Trimming removed 7 bases from V and 6 bases from J, with 11 bases in between. CDR3 sequence reads: CASHPQGNSPLHF. The CDR3 nucleotides are TGTGCCAGCCACCCGCAGGGTAATTCACCCCTCCACTTT.

The rearrangement links TRBV6-2 or TRBV6-3 to TRBJ1-5, with D unresolved. This CDR3 comprises 12 residues. CDR1 is MNHEY, CDR2 SVGEGT, per germline. Trimming removed 5 bases from V and 5 bases from J, with 7 bases in between. The CDR3 sequence is CASSPAYQPQHF. As DNA, the CDR3 is TGTGCCAGCAGTCCCGCCTATCAGCCCCAGCATTTT.

This clone showed up just once. The genes are TRBV7-3 and TRBJ2-2, with a possible D match to TRBD1 (6 bases). Germline CDR1 and CDR2: SGHTA and FQGTGA. The CDR3 has 16 residues. V lost 5 bases, J lost 0 bases, and 13 bases lay in between. The CDR3, as DNA: TGTGCCAGCAGCCCAGGACAGCCAGCGAACACCGGGGAGCTGTTTTTT. Translation gives CASSPGQPANTGELFF.

CDR3 DNA sequence: TGTGCCAGCAGTGAACTCGGGACTAGCGGGGGCCTCAAGGAGACCCAGTACTTC. Translated: CASSELGTSGGLKETQYF. This chain connects TRBV6-1 to TRBJ2-5; 14 bases are shared with TRBD2. V lost 2 bases, J lost 5 bases, and 10 bases stayed unmatched. The CDR3 extends over 18 amino acids. Germline CDR1 reads MNHNS; CDR2 reads SASEGT.

This clone was picked up many times. The chain combines TRBV7-3 with TRBJ2-7; possible D gene TRBD2, 6 bases. V was clipped by 0 bases and J by 2 bases, with 14 bases between them. CDR3 size: 16 residues. CDR1 and CDR2 from the germline V gene are SGHTA and FQGTGA. Written as DNA, the CDR3 is TGTGCCAGCAGCTTAACTGGAGGGCTCTCCCCCTACGAGCAGTACTTC. Residues: CASSLTGGLSPYEQYF.

J is TRBJ2-5 and V is TRBV6-5; D might be TRBD1 (5 bases). Germline CDR1 reads MNHEY; CDR2 reads SVGAGI. V lost 0 bases and J 3 bases, leaving 14 bases between the germline ends. This CDR3 is 16 amino acids long. The CDR3 DNA is TGTGCCAGCAGTTACTCGATTTGGGGCCCGAAAGAGACCCAGTACTTC. Translation gives CASSYSIWGPKETQYF.

This clone turned up a few times. V gene TRBV15 combines with J gene TRBJ1-1; D is unclear. The germline gives CDR1 LNHNV, CDR2 YYDKDF (reference sequence). The CDR3 totals 14 residues. V was trimmed by 3 bases and J by 0 bases, leaving 8 bases between them. CDR3 amino acids: CATSRLGMNTEAFF. For the CDR3, the DNA is TGTGCCACCAGCAGGCTAGGAATGAACACTGAAGCTTTCTTT.

The chain carries TRBV4-1 and TRBJ1-1, with D maybe TRBD1 (6 bases). Trimming pared 5 bases from V and 4 bases from J, leaving 23 bases between. Germline V CDR1 and CDR2: MGHRA, YSYEKL. CDR3 size: 17 residues. The CDR3 here is CASSKSPGNRGGTEAFF. In nucleotides, the CDR3 is TGCGCCAGCAGCAAAAGCCCTGGCAACCGAGGGGGCACTGAAGCTTTCTTT.

V and J are TRBV3-1 (or the pseudogene TRBV3-2) and TRBJ1-1; D uncertain. The germline CDR1 and CDR2 sequences are LGHDT and YNNKEL (reference sequence). This CDR3 has 13 residues. Trimming removed 4 bases from V and 4 bases from J, with 10 bases in between. DNA for the CDR3: TGTGCCAGCAGCCGCCGGGGAAGCACTGAAGCTTTCTTT. Residues: CASSRRGSTEAFF.

This clone has a single count. V and J are TRBV5-6 and TRBJ2-5, with D possibly matching TRBD2 (6 bases). This CDR3 region has 15 residues. V lost 4 bases to trimming and J lost 4 bases, with 17 bases between them. The germline gives CDR1 SGHDT, CDR2 YYEEEE. CDR3 sequence (DNA): TGTGCCAGCAGCAAGACCGACTGGAGGGGAGAGACCCAGTACTTC. Translation: CASSKTDWRGETQYF.

The V and J genes are TRBV10-3 and TRBJ1-5; D is perhaps TRBD1 (5 bases). V lost 3 bases to trimming and J lost 0 bases, with 9 bases between them. This CDR3 is 15 amino acids long. Germline V gene sequence: CDR1 ENHRY, CDR2 SYGVKD. CDR3 in amino acids: CAISEQVYSNQPQHF. The CDR3 DNA is TGTGCCATCAGTGAACAGGTCTATAGCAATCAGCCCCAGCATTTT.

The gene calls are TRBV21-1 and TRBJ2-2; the table gives TRBD2 as D, unverified against the DNA. TRBV21-1 is tagged as a pseudogene. CDR3 length: 16 residues. The CDR3 region is CASSKEGPTSPGELFF. The CDR3 coding sequence is TGTGCCAGCAGCAAGGAGGGTCCTACCTCGCCCGGGGAGCTGTTTTTT.